The 15 T cell receptor beta chains reported below all come from one sample, sequenced in a study of blood T cell repertoires in COVID-19. The data were produced by immunoSEQ multiplex PCR, yet TCRdb's version contains in-frame clones alone and is incomplete. The sample includes under 400,000 clones, around 85% of them seen just once. Sequenced input: PBMCs or T cells enriched from blood (not recorded which). These receptors were obtained from a woman in her thirties or forties with acute COVID-19.

CDR3 DNA: TGCGCCAGCAGCCAAGATATGACGGGAGGGATGGAGACCTACAATGAGCAGTTCTTC. Its protein product is CASSQDMTGGMETYNEQFF. This chain joins TRBV4-3 and TRBJ2-1, with 8 bases matching TRBD2. V lost 0 bases and J lost 2; bases outside the gene matches: 12. Germline CDR1 reads LGHNA; CDR2 reads YSLEER. The CDR3 loop spans 19 amino acids.

The chain carries TRBV7-2 and TRBJ1-3, with D possibly being TRBD1 (5 bases). Looked up from germline, CDR1 is SGHTA and CDR2 is FQGNSA. The CDR3 is 16 amino acids. The germline V and J ends were trimmed by 2 bases and 2 bases, with 13 bases remaining between them. CDR3 in DNA: TGTGCCAGCAGCTTAAGACAGCCACTCGCTGGAAACACCATATATTTT. This sequence encodes CASSLRQPLAGNTIYF.

This chain uses TRBV27 with TRBJ2-7; 8 bases line up with TRBD2. The CDR3 has 14 amino acids. The V and J ends lost 3 bases and 5 bases, in that order; junction bases with no gene match: 6. Germline assignment: CDR1 MNHEY and CDR2 SMNVEV (reference sequence). The CDR3 region has the DNA TGTGCCAGCAGTTTTCACGGGAGGGCCCACGAGCAGTACTTC. Amino acids: CASSFHGRAHEQYF.

J is TRBJ2-1 and V is TRBV11-2, with 9 bases aligning to TRBD2. The J segment lost 3 bases and the V segment lost 5 bases, leaving 14 bases of the junction unmatched. The germline CDR1 and CDR2 sequences are SGHAT and FQNNGV. This CDR3 comprises 18 residues. The CDR3 DNA sequence: TGTGCCAGCAGCCTCGCCTCTCCGCTAGCGGGGTACTACAATGAGCAGTTCTTC. It yields the protein CASSLASPLAGYYNEQFF.

The rearrangement joins TRBV6-5 to TRBJ2-7, with D maybe TRBD1 (5 bases). Trimming cost V 7 bases and J 3 bases, with 13 bases left between them. This CDR3 has 13 residues. Per germline, CDR1 MNHEY and CDR2 SVGAGI. Written as DNA, the CDR3 is TGTGCCAGCAACGGCCAGGGCCTCTACGAGCAGTACTTC. Translating it yields CASNGQGLYEQYF.

The gene calls are TRBV7-3 and TRBJ1-1, with D hard to call. Germline V lookup: CDR1 SGHTA, CDR2 FQGTGA. The CDR3 runs to 13 residues. V was trimmed by 4 bases and J by 3 bases, leaving 9 bases between them. This CDR3 is CASSSQRDTEAFF. CDR3 nucleotides: TGTGCCAGCAGCTCGCAGCGGGACACTGAAGCTTTCTTT.

The V call is TRBV10-3, the J call TRBJ2-3; 11 nucleotides line up with TRBD2. The V segment lost 6 bases and the J segment 6 bases; nucleotides outside the gene matches: 17. The CDR3 runs 18 residues. Germline CDR1 is ENHRY and CDR2 is SYGVKD. The CDR3 protein is CAIRGDRAGTSGGDTQYF. The CDR3 DNA sequence: TGTGCCATCAGGGGGGACAGGGCTGGCACTAGCGGGGGTGATACGCAGTATTTT.

This rearrangement joins TRBV6-2 or TRBV6-3 to TRBJ2-1; 7 bases match TRBD1. Trimming cost V 5 bases and J 2 bases; bases outside gene matches: 9. Per germline, CDR1 MNHEY and CDR2 SVGEGT. CDR3 length equals 16 residues. The CDR3 region has the DNA TGTGCCAGCAGTGTAACAGGGGTAGTGGCCTACAATGAGCAGTTCTTC. Translating gives CASSVTGVVAYNEQFF.

As for this clone: One end of the junction fails to match germline, which may point to a read error. The V and J genes are TRBV10-3 and TRBJ2-1; 7 nucleotides align to TRBD1. Germline V gene lookup returns CDR1 ENHRY and CDR2 SYGVKD. The CDR3 runs 15 residues. This CDR3 reads CAISDSTGSSNEQFF. The CDR3 DNA follows: TGTGCCATCAGTGACTCGACAGGGTCCTCCAATGAGCAGTTCTTC.

The chain recombines TRBV4-1 with TRBJ1-4; 8 bases fit TRBD1. The ends lost 1 base at V and 0 bases at J; junction bases unmatched: 7. The CDR3 has 18 amino acids. The germline V gene has CDR1 MGHRA and CDR2 YSYEKL. DNA for the CDR3: TGCGCCAGCAGCCAAGTTCCGGGACAGGAGACAACTAATGAAAAACTGTTTTTT. Protein sequence: CASSQVPGQETTNEKLFF.

V usage is TRBV4-1 and J usage is TRBJ1-3; 7 nucleotides align to TRBD1. CDR1 is MGHRA and CDR2 is YSYEKL in the germline V gene. Germline trimming cut 1 base from V and 5 bases from J; bases unmatched to any gene: 11. This CDR3 is built from 17 residues. CDR3 loop: CASSQGWDRVGRNTIYF. CDR3 coding DNA: TGCGCCAGCAGCCAAGGATGGGACAGAGTGGGACGAAACACCATATATTTT.

The chain combines TRBV13 with TRBJ1-3, with TRBD1 matching over 10 bases. This CDR3 is built from 16 residues. V gave up 4 bases and J gave up 7 bases; unmatched junction bases: 10. CDR1 and CDR2 (germline): PRHDT, FYEKMQ (reference sequence). The DNA for the CDR3 is TGTGCCAGCAGCTCCCCGGTAGGGACAGGGGACAACACCATATATTTT. This translates into CASSSPVGTGDNTIYF.

The chain couples TRBV5-4 to TRBJ1-6; TRBD1 matches at 9 bases. The germline V gene has CDR1 SGHNT and CDR2 YYREEE (reference sequence). Trimming cost V 4 bases and J 5 bases; bases outside gene matches: 4. This CDR3 spans 15 amino acids. This CDR3 reads CASSRTGENNSPLHF. Here the CDR3 DNA reads TGTGCCAGCAGCCGGACAGGGGAGAATAATTCACCCCTCCACTTT.

V gene TRBV9 combines with J gene TRBJ1-6; 7 nucleotides line up with TRBD1. V was pared by 4 bases and J by 7 bases, with 8 bases of the junction left unmatched. Germline lookup yields CDR1 SGDLS and CDR2 YYNGEE. The CDR3 has 15 amino acids. The CDR3 nucleotides read TGTGCCAGCAGCACGGGGACAGCTAAAAATTCACCCCTCCACTTT. Its protein product is CASSTGTAKNSPLHF.

This clone appeared a few times. V and J are TRBV7-9 and TRBJ2-3; 9 bases line up with TRBD2. The V gene's germline CDR1 is SEHNR and CDR2 FQNEAQ (reference sequence). This CDR3 region has 15 residues. With 4 bases clipped from V and 6 bases from J, the junction kept 8 bases outside the gene matches. CDR3 loop: CASSYTSGSWDTQYF. The CDR3 region has the DNA TGTGCCAGCAGCTACACTAGCGGGTCTTGGGATACGCAGTATTTT.